One and the same sample provided the 2 T cell receptor beta chains below, sequenced in a study of blood T cell repertoires in COVID-19. Some clones are missing from TCRdb's copy, which holds only in-frame ones; the method was immunoSEQ multiplex PCR. The repertoire consists of 130,000 to 150,000 clones, with 88% occurring once and the leading ten covering more than 9%. Source material: peripheral blood. The receptor set was obtained from a man in his fifties with active or convalescent COVID-19.

The J gene is TRBJ1-1, the V gene TRBV6-5, with no clear D. The V and J ends lost 2 bases and 1 base respectively, with 11 bases between them. Germline-derived CDR1 and CDR2 are MNHEY and SVGAGI. This CDR3 has 15 residues. The CDR3 loop is CASSYTWSQNTEAFF. The CDR3 bases are TGTGCCAGCAGTTACACTTGGAGCCAGAACACTGAAGCTTTCTTT.

This clone appeared many times. The chain joins TRBV7-3 to TRBJ2-2, with a tentative D call TRBD1 (6 bases). Trimming cost V 5 bases and J 0 bases, with 19 bases left between them. This CDR3 region has 18 residues. CDR1 and CDR2 from the germline V gene are SGHTA and FQGTGA. The CDR3 region is CASSLNPSGAANTGELFF. The CDR3, as DNA: TGTGCCAGCAGCCTCAACCCCTCAGGGGCCGCGAACACCGGGGAGCTGTTTTTT.